The rows below give T cell receptor beta chains drawn from one sample of a study of T cell changes during pregnancy in multiple sclerosis. Sequencing used immunoSEQ multiplex PCR; TCRdb keeps in-frame clones, though not all of them. The table records 84,000 or so clones, approximately 94% of them present only once. Specimen: peripheral blood, collected in the third trimester of pregnancy. Source of these receptors: a female donor with multiple sclerosis, enrolled in a pregnancy study. Both conserved end residues are part of each CDR3. The D gene is left open where the match is weak. Size values are once, few and many counts, or a class for expanded clones, and some rows have none.

TRBV7-9	-	TRBJ2-2	-	TGTGCCAGCAGCTTAGGTCTGGGGGCGAAGGCCGGGGAGCTGTTTTTT	CASSLGLGAKAGELFF
TRBV30	few	TRBJ1-1	-	TGTGCCTGCAAAGCCACACAGGGCATGAACACTGAAGCTTTCTTT	CACKATQGMNTEAFF
TRBV19	once	TRBJ1-2	-	TGTGCCAGTAGTATAGATGTTCGGGCAGGGTCTCACACCTTC	CASSIDVRAGSHTF
TRBV13	-	TRBJ1-4	TRBD1	TGTGCCAGCAGCTGGACAGGGGACTTGAGTAATGAAAAACTGTTTTTT	CASSWTGDLSNEKLFF
TRBV5-6	-	TRBJ2-2	-	TGTGCCAGCAGCTTGGGCGTGGGCAACACCGGGGAGCTGTTTTTT	CASSLGVGNTGELFF
TRBV7-6	-	TRBJ2-2	TRBD1	TGTGCCAGCAGCTTTCGACAGGGTGGCACCGGGGAGCTGTTTTTT	CASSFRQGGTGELFF
TRBV2	-	TRBJ2-4	-	TGTGCCAGCAGTGAGTCGGTTCCCAAAAACATTCAGTACTTC	CASSESVPKNIQYF
TRBV19	-	TRBJ2-3	-	TGTGCCAGCCATCCGGGATCTAGCACAGATACGCAGTATTTT	CASHPGSSTDTQYF
TRBV6-6	-	TRBJ1-1	TRBD1	TGTGCCAGCATTGACAGGGGGTCGGTCACTGAAGCTTTCTTT	CASIDRGSVTEAFF
TRBV4-2	-	TRBJ2-1	-	TGTGCCAGCAGCCAAGATAGAACTAGCAAAAATGAGCAGTTCTTC	CASSQDRTSKNEQFF
TRBV7-8	-	TRBJ2-7	-	TGTGCCAGCAGCTTACAGACAGGCTACGAGCAGTACTTC	CASSLQTGYEQYF
TRBV7-8	-	TRBJ1-5	-	TGTGCCAGCAGCTCATACAGGGCCCCCAATCAGCCCCAGCATTTT	CASSSYRAPNQPQHF
TRBV9	-	TRBJ2-7	TRBD1	TGTGCCAGCAGCACCCAGGGACAGGGGCGAGACGAGCAGTACTTC	CASSTQGQGRDEQYF
TRBV5-6	-	TRBJ2-5	TRBD1	TGTGCCAGCAGCTGGACAGGGGAGGACCAGTACTTC	CASSWTGEDQYF
TRBV5-1	-	TRBJ2-3	-	TGCGCCAGCAGCAGCGAGATCCCGGGAGCCCTCCGGGATACGCAGTATTTT	CASSSEIPGALRDTQYF
TRBV7-9	-	TRBJ2-7	-	TGTGCCAGCAGCTCTACTCGAGCTAGCGTTAACTCCTACGAGCAGTACTTC	CASSSTRASVNSYEQYF
TRBV6-1	-	TRBJ1-4	-	TGTGCCAGCAGTGAAAGGGATGGGAGGGTAGGGCGGCCTAGTGAAAAACTGTTTTTT	CASSERDGRVGRPSEKLFF
TRBV27	-	TRBJ2-7	TRBD2	TGTGCCAGCAGTTTATGGGGCGGGAGTGGATCCTACGAGCAGTACTTC	CASSLWGGSGSYEQYF
TRBV6-5	-	TRBJ1-1	-	TGTGCCAGCAGTTACGCCCAGGGACTCATGAACACTGAAGCTTTCTTT	CASSYAQGLMNTEAFF
TRBV27	-	TRBJ2-5	-	TGTGCCAGCAGCCCGATAGGGGTTGGACGGGTGTTCGAGACCCAGTACTTC	CASSPIGVGRVFETQYF
TRBV5-1	few	TRBJ2-7	-	TGCGCCAGCCGGCCAGGGGTCGAGTACGAGCAGTACTTC	CASRPGVEYEQYF
TRBV5-1	-	TRBJ2-3	TRBD2	TGCGCCAGCAGCTTTATAGAAGCGGGAGGGACAGATACGCAGTATTTT	CASSFIEAGGTDTQYF
TRBV6-1	-	TRBJ2-2	TRBD1	TGTGCCAGCAGTGACAGACAGGGGCACGGGGAGCTGTTTTTT	CASSDRQGHGELFF
TRBV18	-	TRBJ1-1	-	TGTGCCAGCTCACCTAGACAGACCAACACTGAAGCTTTCTTT	CASSPRQTNTEAFF
TRBV10-2	-	TRBJ2-7	TRBD2	TGCGCCAGCAGTGAGGGACTAGTCGCCTACGAGCAGTACTTC	CASSEGLVAYEQYF
TRBV29-1	once	TRBJ1-2	-	TGCAGCGTTGAGCACTGGAATTCAGCGGGTGGCTACACCTTC	CSVEHWNSAGGYTF
TRBV6-5	-	TRBJ1-2	TRBD1	TGTGCCAGCAGTTTAACAGGGGTTGGGAACTATGGCTACACCTTC	CASSLTGVGNYGYTF
TRBV15	-	TRBJ2-4	-	TGTGCCACCACAGGGCTAGCCAAAAACATTCAGTACTTC	CATTGLAKNIQYF
TRBV19	-	TRBJ1-2	-	TGTGCCAGTAGTATTGAGAGTGGAGGGTATGGCTACACCTTC	CASSIESGGYGYTF
TRBV28	-	TRBJ2-2	TRBD1	TGTGCCAGCCGGGACAGGGACACCGGGGAGCTGTTTTTT	CASRDRDTGELFF
TRBV30	-	TRBJ1-2	-	TGTGCCTGGAGTGTACTACTGCTGATGGGTGGCTACACCTTC	CAWSVLLLMGGYTF
TRBV5-1	-	TRBJ1-4	-	TGCGCCAGCAGCTTGGGGCAGGTGGATGAAAAACTGTTTTTT	CASSLGQVDEKLFF
TRBV27	-	TRBJ1-2	TRBD1	TGTGCCAGCAGCTACAGGGGGTCCACCGGGAGGGGCTACACCTTC	CASSYRGSTGRGYTF
TRBV19	-	TRBJ1-3	-	TGTGCCAGTAGTCTCAACTTTAACACCATATATTTT	CASSLNFNTIYF
TRBV6-4	-	TRBJ1-1	TRBD1	TGTGCCAGCAGTCCCGGGACAGGGGGATACACTGAAGCTTTCTTT	CASSPGTGGYTEAFF
TRBV7-9	-	TRBJ1-4	TRBD1	TGTGCCAGCAGCATAAGGACAGGGAGTGGTGAAAAACTGTTTTTT	CASSIRTGSGEKLFF
TRBV4-1	-	TRBJ2-7	TRBD1	TGCGCCAGCAGCTACGGACAGGGTGCTTACGAGCAGTACTTC	CASSYGQGAYEQYF
TRBV2	few	TRBJ2-3	TRBD2	TGTGCCAGCAGCGCCGGGACTAGCGGGACTACGCAGTATTTT	CASSAGTSGTTQYF
TRBV29-1	-	TRBJ2-1	-	TGCAGCCTAATGGGGACGGGAGCCGGCAATGAGCAGTTCTTC	CSLMGTGAGNEQFF
TRBV5-4	once	TRBJ1-1	TRBD1	TGTGCCAGCAGCTTGATCGGGACAGCGAACACTGAAGCTTTCTTT	CASSLIGTANTEAFF
TRBV13	-	TRBJ1-2	-	TGTGCCAGCAGCCTGACCCAGGGGAACTATGGCTACACCTTC	CASSLTQGNYGYTF
TRBV4-1	-	TRBJ2-7	-	TGCGCCAGCAGCCAAGAGGGCAGGTACGAGCAGTACTTC	CASSQEGRYEQYF
TRBV5-1	-	TRBJ2-5	TRBD1	TGCGCCAGCAGCTCTTCTAGGACAGGGGGAGGGTTGGCCCAGTACTTC	CASSSSRTGGGLAQYF
TRBV30	-	TRBJ2-7	-	TGTGCTTTAAACGGAGGAGTTCACGAGCAGTACTTC	CALNGGVHEQYF
TRBV6-6	-	TRBJ2-2	TRBD2	TGTGCCAGCAATCGCGGGAGCAACGGGGAGCTGTTTTTT	CASNRGSNGELFF
TRBV2	-	TRBJ2-7	-	TGTGCCAGCAGCCAAGAGGACAGCTACGAGCAGTACTTC	CASSQEDSYEQYF
TRBV28	-	TRBJ1-2	TRBD1	TGTGCCAGCAGAACAGGGGGTCGTGGCTACACCTTC	CASRTGGRGYTF
TRBV27	-	TRBJ2-5	-	TGTGCCAGCAGTAGGGGAGAGACCCAGTACTTC	CASSRGETQYF
TRBV6-5	once	TRBJ1-4	TRBD1	TGTGCCAGCAGTTGGGGGACAGGGTCTAATGAAAAACTGTTTTTT	CASSWGTGSNEKLFF
TRBV28	-	TRBJ2-7	-	TGTGCCAGCAGTTTAACAGTTTCCTACGAGCAGTACTTC	CASSLTVSYEQYF